These 27 T cell receptor beta chains were all obtained from the same sample, sequenced in a study of response to subunit inactivated influenza vaccine. TCRdb ran MiXCR on the RT-PCR reads and lists one entry per CDR3 protein. The sample yields roughly 700,000 distinct CDR3 sequences, approximately 15% seen once. The specimen was PBMCs from blood, collected roughly 13 days after vaccination. The receptor set was obtained from a man aged 45 to 65 who received an inactivated influenza vaccine.

This clonotype was found many times. The chain has TRBV7-9 and TRBJ2-7; TRBD2 aligns across 11 bases. The CDR3 consists of 14 residues. With 6 bases clipped from V and 4 bases from J, the junction kept 5 bases outside the gene matches. Germline CDR1 SEHNR, CDR2 FQNEAQ (reference sequence). The CDR3 spells CASSLVAGGYEQYF. CDR3 sequence (DNA): TGTGCCAGCAGTTTGGTAGCGGGAGGGTACGAGCAGTACTTC.

This clonotype was seen only a few times. The V call is TRBV2, the J call TRBJ1-1; D unclear. The length of the CDR3 is 15 residues. Germline V lookup: CDR1 SNHLY, CDR2 FYNNEI. The germline V and J ends were trimmed by 7 bases and 0 bases, with 15 bases remaining between them. CDR3 amino acids: CASTWTLDVNTEAFF. The CDR3 DNA reads TGTGCCAGCACTTGGACCTTGGACGTGAACACTGAAGCTTTCTTT.

Only a few counts were recorded for this clonotype. The chain employs TRBV30 and TRBJ2-5; 9 positions match TRBD1. There are 15 residues in the CDR3. Germline V lookup: CDR1 GTSNPN, CDR2 SVGIG (reference sequence). J lost 5 bases, V lost 3 bases, and 10 bases had no gene match. CDR3 bases: TGTGCCTGGAGCCCGAGGACAGGGGTTGCGGAGACCCAGTACTTC. Amino acids: CAWSPRTGVAETQYF.

V gene TRBV12-3 or TRBV12-4 combines with J gene TRBJ1-2; tentatively, D is TRBD1 (6 bases). Trimming pared 5 bases from V and 7 bases from J, leaving 14 bases between. The CDR3 covers 13 residues. The CDR3 DNA follows: TGTGCCAGCAGTAGAACAGGGCAGGGTGGCTACACCTTC. Amino acid sequence: CASSRTGQGGYTF.

With regard to this clonotype: At one end the junction does not follow the germline gene, possibly because of a read error. The V call is TRBV20-1, the J call TRBJ2-3; 8 nucleotides align to TRBD2. CDR3 length: 15 amino acids. Per germline, CDR1 DFQATT and CDR2 SNEGSKA (reference sequence). DNA of the CDR3: TGCACTGCTGAGCGGGAGAGGGGTAGCACAGATACGCAGTATTTT. It codes for CTAERERGSTDTQYF.

This clonotype was detected a few times. The genes are TRBV7-9 and TRBJ2-2, with 12 nucleotides matching TRBD2. After removal of 8 bases from V and 4 bases from J, the junction contained 2 bases not matched to a gene. Germline-derived CDR1 and CDR2 are SEHNR and FQNEAQ (reference sequence). This CDR3 is 14 amino acids long. In nucleotides, the CDR3 is TGTGCCAGCGAACTAGCGGGAGGCACCGGGGAGCTGTTTTTT. Translated: CASELAGGTGELFF.

The chain recombines TRBV20-1 with TRBJ2-7; TRBD2 matches at 10 bases. Trimming cost V 3 bases and J 4 bases; bases outside gene matches: 6. The CDR3 runs to 14 residues. CDR1 and CDR2 from the germline V gene are DFQATT and SNEGSKA (reference sequence). CDR3 nucleotide sequence: TGCAGTGCTAGTCAAACTAGCGGGATTTACGAGCAGTACTTC. Translated: CSASQTSGIYEQYF.

The sample holds a few counts of this clonotype. The J gene is TRBJ1-5, the V gene TRBV20-1; no firm D call. CDR3 size: 12 residues. The V gene lost 3 bases and the J gene lost 7 bases, with 10 bases spanning the gap. The germline V gene encodes CDR1 DFQATT and CDR2 SNEGSKA (reference sequence). CDR3 protein: CSASRARQPQHF. Here the CDR3 DNA reads TGCAGTGCTAGCCGAGCTAGACAGCCCCAGCATTTT.

This clonotype was detected a few times. The V call is TRBV20-1, the J call TRBJ2-7; 11 nucleotides line up with TRBD1. Trimming at V came to 0 bases and at J to 3 bases, leaving 13 bases not matched to a gene. The length of the CDR3 is 18 residues. Looked up from germline, CDR1 is DFQATT and CDR2 is SNEGSKA (reference sequence). Written as DNA, the CDR3 is TGCAGTGCTAGAGATTTAGCGGGACAGGGGGTAACCTTCTACGAGCAGTACTTC. As protein: CSARDLAGQGVTFYEQYF.

This clonotype was observed a few times. The chain joins TRBV20-1 to TRBJ1-1; D is undetermined. Germline assignment: CDR1 DFQATT and CDR2 SNEGSKA (reference sequence). V was clipped by 2 bases and J by 6 bases, with 10 bases between them. The CDR3 is 12 amino acids. The CDR3 sequence is CSARQVWPEAFF. The CDR3 DNA is TGCAGTGCTAGACAGGTCTGGCCTGAAGCTTTCTTT.

This clonotype was counted a few times. The V and J genes are TRBV15 and TRBJ2-3; 10 bases line up with TRBD2. Germline CDR1 and CDR2: LNHNV and YYDKDF (reference sequence). This CDR3 contains 16 residues. V was clipped by 4 bases and J by 5 bases; unmatched bases: 9. The CDR3: CATSKPRAGGGDTQYF. CDR3 DNA sequence: TGTGCCACCAGCAAGCCACGAGCGGGAGGGGGAGATACGCAGTATTTT.

This sequence joins TRBV7-2 and TRBJ2-5; TRBD1 matches 8 bases. In germline, CDR1 is SGHTA, CDR2 FQGNSA. The junction had 10 bases not matched to a gene; V was cut back by 5 bases and J by 5 bases. The CDR3 has 15 amino acids. The CDR3 sequence is CASSQNRGDMETQYF. DNA for the CDR3: TGTGCCAGCAGCCAAAACAGGGGGGACATGGAGACCCAGTACTTC. The complete variable domain, with remaining parts taken from reference TRBV7-2 and TRBJ2-5, reads GAGVSQSPSNKVTEKGKDVELRCDPISGHTALYWYRQSLGQGLEFLIYFQGNSAPDKSGLPSDRFSAERTGGSVSTLTIQRTQQEDSAVYLCASSQNRGDMETQYFGPGTRLLVL.

This clonotype was seen repeatedly, ten times or more. The rearrangement uses TRBV29-1 and TRBJ2-3; no reliable D call. The CDR3 extends over 12 amino acids. Per the germline V gene, CDR1 is SQVTM and CDR2 is ANQGSEA. Between the trimmed V and J ends, which lost 4 bases and 0 bases, there was a span of 5 bases. This CDR3 reads CSVGSSTDTQYF. The CDR3, as DNA: TGCAGCGTTGGGTCTAGCACAGATACGCAGTATTTT.

This clonotype was seen only a few times. The CDR3: CASRTSTSTDTQYF. The CDR3 DNA sequence: TGTGCCAGCAGGACATCTACTAGCACAGATACGCAGTATTTT. The chain couples TRBV2 to TRBJ2-3; D is unclear. The CDR3 has 14 residues. Between the trimmed V and J ends, which lost 6 bases and 0 bases, there was a span of 10 bases. The germline CDR1 and CDR2 sequences are SNHLY and FYNNEI. The variable domain in full, completed from reference TRBV2 and TRBJ2-3, reads EPEVTQTPSHQVTQMGQEVILRCVPISNHLYFYWYRQILGQKVEFLVSFYNNEISEKSEIFDDQFSVERPDGSNFTLKIRSTKLEDSAMYFCASRTSTSTDTQYFGPGTRLTVL.

The chain is built from TRBV12-5 and TRBJ1-3; D ambiguous. The CDR3 has 13 amino acids. V gave up 6 bases and J gave up 2 bases, with 8 bases separating them. The V gene's germline CDR1 is LGHNT and CDR2 FRNRAP. This CDR3 reads CASGNSAGNTIYF. CDR3 DNA sequence: TGTGCTAGTGGGAACAGCGCTGGAAACACCATATATTTT.

The chain couples TRBV29-1 to TRBJ1-2; 8 nucleotides match TRBD1. Looked up from germline, CDR1 is SQVTM and CDR2 is ANQGSEA. CDR3 length equals 13 residues. After removal of 7 bases from V and 5 bases from J, the junction contained 9 bases not matched to a gene. The CDR3 DNA is TGCAGCGCCCGGACAGGGACCCGGTATGGCTACACCTTC. Encoded protein: CSARTGTRYGYTF.

This clonotype was recorded a few times. The chain links TRBV4-3 to TRBJ1-5; D is perhaps TRBD1 (6 bases). The germline V and J ends were trimmed by 0 bases and 5 bases, with 14 bases remaining between them. The germline V gene encodes CDR1 LGHNA and CDR2 YSLEER. The CDR3 loop spans 16 amino acids. CDR3: CASSQETARGYQPQHF. The CDR3 coding sequence is TGCGCCAGCAGCCAAGAAACAGCCAGGGGATATCAGCCCCAGCATTTT.

The chain recombines TRBV24-1 with TRBJ2-1, with unresolved D. The CDR3 contains 16 residues. Germline V gene sequence: CDR1 KGHDR, CDR2 SFDVKD. V lost 3 bases and J 3 bases, leaving 14 bases between the germline ends. The CDR3 DNA follows: TGTGCCACCAGTGATGGGGAAACTTCTTTCTACAATGAGCAGTTCTTC. Encoded protein: CATSDGETSFYNEQFF.

This clonotype was counted ten times or more. This chain joins TRBV28 and TRBJ2-5, with D unclear. With 7 bases removed from V and 5 bases from J, the gap between germline ends came to 17 bases. The CDR3 runs to 14 residues. The germline CDR1 and CDR2 sequences are MDHEN and SYDVKM. The CDR3 loop is CASMGILLFETQYF. The DNA for the CDR3 is TGTGCCAGCATGGGGATTTTGTTGTTCGAGACCCAGTACTTC.

This clonotype came up a few times. The chain has TRBV5-1 and TRBJ2-3, with 9 bases identical to TRBD1. Looked up from germline, CDR1 is SGHRS and CDR2 is YFSETQ. The V segment lost 0 bases and the J segment 5 bases; nucleotides outside the gene matches: 4. There are 15 residues in the CDR3. CDR3 bases: TGCGCCAGCAGCTTGGGACAGGGGGGCCAAGATACGCAGTATTTT. Translating gives CASSLGQGGQDTQYF.

The V gene is TRBV18, the J gene TRBJ2-7, with 7 nucleotides matching TRBD2. V trimming: 2 bases; J trimming: 4 bases; junction bases outside the gene matches: 8. The CDR3 has 15 amino acids. Germline V gene lookup returns CDR1 KGHSH and CDR2 LQKENI. The CDR3 here is CASSPKSGTMYEQYF. The CDR3, as DNA: TGTGCCAGCTCACCAAAATCCGGGACTATGTACGAGCAGTACTTC.

As DNA, the CDR3 is TGTGCCAGCAGTTTAAGGGTTTCTAGCACAGATACGCAGTATTTT. Its protein is CASSLRVSSTDTQYF. The chain uses TRBV28 and TRBJ2-3; D ambiguous. This CDR3 is built from 15 residues. Germline CDR1 and CDR2: MDHEN and SYDVKM. Trimming cost V 2 bases and J 0 bases, with 9 bases left between them.

The chain links TRBV5-1 to TRBJ2-2; D gene ambiguous. CDR1 SGHRS and CDR2 YFSETQ come from the germline V gene. There are 14 residues in the CDR3. Trimming removed 1 base at V and 3 bases at J, with 7 bases between. CDR3 region: CASSLRLDTGELFF. CDR3 sequence (DNA): TGCGCCAGCAGCTTGAGGTTGGACACCGGGGAGCTGTTTTTT.

This clonotype has ten or more counts. The chain couples TRBV27 to TRBJ1-4; D remains ambiguous. V lost 1 base to trimming and J lost 7 bases, with 7 bases between them. This CDR3 contains 13 residues. CDR1 is MNHEY, CDR2 SMNVEV, per germline (reference sequence). DNA for the CDR3: TGTGCCAGCAGTTTATTCCCGTTTGAAAAACTGTTTTTT. Translated: CASSLFPFEKLFF.

This clonotype turned up a few times. The V and J genes are TRBV4-2 and TRBJ2-6; 8 bases are shared with TRBD1. Trimming cost V 8 bases and J 0 bases; bases outside gene matches: 15. The CDR3 contains 19 residues. Germline V gives CDR1 LGHNA, CDR2 YNFKEQ. This CDR3 is CASSSGGGGYSSGANVLTF. The CDR3 bases are TGTGCCAGCTCTTCAGGGGGCGGAGGTTACTCCTCTGGGGCCAACGTCCTGACTTTC.

This clonotype has only a few counts. This rearrangement joins TRBV20-1 to TRBJ2-3; 9 bases align to TRBD2. There are 18 residues in the CDR3. CDR1 DFQATT and CDR2 SNEGSKA come from the germline V gene (reference sequence). Trimming took 6 bases from V and 3 from J; bases not matched to a gene: 19. CDR3 coding DNA: TGCAGTGCCATCCTAAGTTCGCTGGCGGGAGGGCCGACAGATACGCAGTATTTT. Protein sequence: CSAILSSLAGGPTDTQYF.

V is TRBV29-1 and J is TRBJ2-1; TRBD2 agrees at 11 bases. Trimming removed 5 bases from V and 4 bases from J; junction bases left unmatched: 7. The CDR3 sequence is 15 residues long. Germline V gene data show CDR1 as SQVTM and CDR2 as ANQGSEA. This CDR3 reads CSVTGTSGYYNEQFF. Here the CDR3 DNA reads TGCAGCGTTACCGGGACTAGCGGTTATTACAATGAGCAGTTCTTC.